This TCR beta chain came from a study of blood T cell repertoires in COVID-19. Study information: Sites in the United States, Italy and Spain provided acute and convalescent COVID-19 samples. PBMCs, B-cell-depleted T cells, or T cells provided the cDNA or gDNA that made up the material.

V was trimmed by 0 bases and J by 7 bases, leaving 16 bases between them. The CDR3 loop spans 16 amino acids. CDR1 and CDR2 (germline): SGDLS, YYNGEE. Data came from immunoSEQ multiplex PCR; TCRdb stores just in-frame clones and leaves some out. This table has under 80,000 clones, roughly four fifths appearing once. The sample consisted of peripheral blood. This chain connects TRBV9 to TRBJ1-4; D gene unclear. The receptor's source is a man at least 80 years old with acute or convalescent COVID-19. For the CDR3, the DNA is TGTGCCAGCAGCGTAGCTGCTAGAGATGTGGGTGAAAAACTGTTTTTT. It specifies CASSVAARDVGEKLFF.